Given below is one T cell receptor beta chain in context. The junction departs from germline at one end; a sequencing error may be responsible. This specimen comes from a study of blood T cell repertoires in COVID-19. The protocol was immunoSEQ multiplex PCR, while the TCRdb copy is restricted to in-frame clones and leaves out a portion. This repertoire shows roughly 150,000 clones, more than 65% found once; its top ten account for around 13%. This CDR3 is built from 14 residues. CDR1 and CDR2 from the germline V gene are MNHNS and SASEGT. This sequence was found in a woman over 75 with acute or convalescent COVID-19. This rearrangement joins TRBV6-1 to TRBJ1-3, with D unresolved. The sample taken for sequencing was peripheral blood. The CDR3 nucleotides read TGTGCCAGCAGTGATCTCCATCCTGGCAACACCATATATTTT. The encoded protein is CASSDLHPGNTIYF.